The following is a TCR beta chain sequence with its context. Its antigen has not been determined. Base qualities are not recorded, but no much larger clone differs from it by a single base. These data come from a study of OX40 agonist ivuxolimab in advanced cancers. At the level of the whole study: Ivuxolimab, which targeted the costimulatory receptor OX40 (CD134), was an agonistic, fully human IgG2 monoclonal antibody. Intravenous ivuxolimab was administered to patients every 2 weeks at six dose levels: 0.01, 0.1, 0.3, 1.5, 3 and 10 mg/kg. Among the approximately 50 dose-escalation patients, some 20 had hepatocellular carcinoma, 15 or so melanoma, 9 renal cell carcinoma and 9 head and neck cancer. The dose-escalation cohort was 82.7% male with a mean age of roughly 60 years, ranging from about 23 to 85. Patients were allowed to have had prior anti-PD-1, anti-PD-L1 or anti-CTLA-4 therapy, and approximately 37% of the dose-escalation patients had been treated with checkpoint inhibitors. Partial responses occurred in three dose-escalation patients: two with cutaneous melanoma and one with hepatocellular carcinoma. The purpose of peripheral TCRbeta sequencing was to test whether ivuxolimab changed TCR sequence diversity and led to clonal T-cell expansion. The monotherapy dose-escalation portion (N of about 50 patients) of the phase I ivuxolimab trial is reported in the paper. Summary of the overall study and its limitations: After ivuxolimab, CD8+ T cells had more expanded clones than CD4+ T cells on average. The antigen specificity of the clonally expanded peripheral T cells was not determined. In partial responders in the 0.1-3.0 mg/kg groups, normalized peripheral clonal expansion was found to be among the lowest, especially among CD8+ T cells. Low levels of normalized T-cell clonal expansion were also seen in some nonresponding patients. At doses of 0.1 to 3.0 mg/kg, clonal expansion of both CD4+ and CD8+ T cells in blood was seen between baseline and week 6.

Patients with a history of autoimmune disease or receiving systemic immunosuppression were excluded from the trial. Peripheral blood for TCR sequencing was collected from all dose cohorts at baseline, on cycle 4 day 1, and on cycle 7 day 1. Samples came from an open-label, multicenter, first-in-human phase I dose-escalation trial of ivuxolimab. Adults with locally advanced or metastatic head and neck squamous cell, hepatocellular, melanoma or renal cell carcinoma were enrolled in the trial. Before TCR sequencing, CD4+ and CD8+ T cells were separately sorted from peripheral blood. Genomic DNA was extracted from sorted cells for sequencing of the TCRbeta CDR3 region. The immunoSEQ Assay was used for sequencing of TCRbeta CDR3 regions. In its TCRdb copy, this immuneACCESS table keeps in-frame sequences only and misses some clones. Where compared with another copy, unresolved V genes explain less than half of these, and the others have no known cause. The sample has tens of thousands of clones on record, about nine tenths of them singletons. Jointly, the top ten make up around 4.2% of the sample.

V gives up 1 base and J gives up 0 bases, and the segment between their germline ends measures 3 bases. The CDR1 and CDR2 encoded by the germline V gene are SGHVS and FQNEAQ. The CDR3, cysteine through phenylalanine, is 13 amino acids long. Left in the record is the CDR3 DNA by itself, 39 bases read in frame from the first base. Here the chain combines TRBV7-8 and TRBJ1-1; no D segment can be confidently identified. The input for sequencing was CD4+ or CD8+ T cells sorted from blood, taken in a trial of the OX40 agonist ivuxolimab. The sequence was obtained from an adult with an advanced solid tumor such as melanoma, head and neck, liver or kidney cancer. The encoded CDR3 is CASSLGMNTEAFF. The sequence in DNA is TGTGCCAGCAGCTTAGGAATGAACACTGAAGCTTTCTTT.